This TCR beta chain was observed in a study of identical twins. Germline-derived CDR1 and CDR2 are SNHLY and FYNNEI. The CDR3 has 16 residues. The V gene lost 6 bases and the J gene lost 0 bases, with 14 bases spanning the gap. Study-level results: In cord blood, abundant beta clonotypes had fewer insertions; memory showed no trend. Out-of-frame sharing of TCR alpha in monozygotic twins was underestimated by models. Among beta out-of-frame sequences, excess sharing between twins appeared weaker.

This clonotype has just a few counts. The antigen is unknown. Template switching introduced a universal primer site, and the cDNA bore unique molecular identifiers. Via MiXCR, TCRdb re-called the 5' RACE reads, giving one row per CDR3 protein. The data show about 890,000 distinct CDR3 sequences, with about 12% seen just once and around 1.5% held by the top ten. Separately, the same data were catalogued under a study of yellow fever vaccine responses in identical twins.

The gene calls are TRBV2 and TRBJ2-2; D ambiguous. The sequenced sample consisted of PBMCs. The sequence derives from a woman aged 18-35 years in good health. The CDR3 DNA reads as TGTGCCAGCAGCCCGACCCGACGGTCGAACACCGGGGAGCTGTTTTTT. Its protein product is CASSPTRRSNTGELFF.